Listed below are T cell receptor beta chains from one sample, sequenced in a study of technical replicates of blood from several donors. The assay was immunoSEQ multiplex PCR, and TCRdb's table has in-frame clones only and misses some. The repertoire includes 55,000 to 65,000 clones, 75% to 90% of them detected once, and about 5% sits in the top ten. Sequencing was done on a sample of PBMCs. The receptors were gathered from a human donor in good health. Some clones in this sample may be carry-over from other donors' samples. The CDR3 runs from the conserved cysteine through the conserved F or W. A D gene is named only where the DNA matches it firmly. Rows may omit the clone size; those that give it use once, few, many or a size class.

clone_size: NA; j_call: TRBJ2-2; cdr3_length: 14; v_call: TRBV5-1; d_call: TRBD1; cdr3_nt: TGCGCCAGCAGCTCTGACAGGGTCACCGGGGAGCTGTTTTTT; cdr3_aa: CASSSDRVTGELFF
clone_size: NA; j_call: TRBJ1-1; cdr3_length: 13; v_call: TRBV30; d_call: NA; cdr3_nt: TGTGCCTGGAGTGTCCCTGCGCTCACTGAAGCTTTCTTT; cdr3_aa: CAWSVPALTEAFF
clone_size: NA; j_call: TRBJ1-1; cdr3_length: 15; v_call: TRBV10-3; d_call: TRBD1; cdr3_nt: TGTGCCATCAGTAAAACCGGGACAGGCAACACTGAAGCTTTCTTT; cdr3_aa: CAISKTGTGNTEAFF
clone_size: once; j_call: TRBJ2-4; cdr3_length: 13; v_call: TRBV2; d_call: NA; cdr3_nt: TGTGCCAGCAGTGAGTCTTACAAAAACATTCAGTACTTC; cdr3_aa: CASSESYKNIQYF
clone_size: NA; j_call: TRBJ2-5; cdr3_length: 15; v_call: TRBV12-5; d_call: NA; cdr3_nt: TGTGCTAGTGGCCCTTTCGGGGGGCCGCAAGAGACCCAGTACTTC; cdr3_aa: CASGPFGGPQETQYF
clone_size: NA; j_call: TRBJ2-1; cdr3_length: 12; v_call: TRBV7-9; d_call: NA; cdr3_nt: TGTGCCAGCAGGACATTTTACAATGAGCAGTTCTTC; cdr3_aa: CASRTFYNEQFF
clone_size: NA; j_call: TRBJ2-7; cdr3_length: 16; v_call: TRBV6-6; d_call: TRBD1; cdr3_nt: TGTGCCAGCAAAGACCCAGGGGGTACACGGTCCTACGAGCAGTACTTC; cdr3_aa: CASKDPGGTRSYEQYF
clone_size: NA; j_call: TRBJ1-6; cdr3_length: 13; v_call: TRBV5-1; d_call: NA; cdr3_nt: TGCGCCAGCAGCGGGGGAGGGTTTTCACCCCTCCACTTT; cdr3_aa: CASSGGGFSPLHF
clone_size: NA; j_call: TRBJ1-6; cdr3_length: 17; v_call: TRBV27; d_call: TRBD1; cdr3_nt: TGTGCCAGCAGTTACCAGGGGGGAACCTCCTATAATTCACCCCTCCACTTT; cdr3_aa: CASSYQGGTSYNSPLHF
clone_size: NA; j_call: TRBJ2-1; cdr3_length: 16; v_call: TRBV5-1; d_call: TRBD2; cdr3_nt: TGCGCCAGCAGCTTGGGACTAGCGGGAGGCGCCGATGAGCAGTTCTTC; cdr3_aa: CASSLGLAGGADEQFF
clone_size: NA; j_call: TRBJ1-1; cdr3_length: 13; v_call: TRBV5-1; d_call: NA; cdr3_nt: TGCGCCAGCAGCTTAAACATGAACACTGAAGCTTTCTTT; cdr3_aa: CASSLNMNTEAFF
clone_size: once; j_call: TRBJ2-3; cdr3_length: 15; v_call: TRBV2; d_call: TRBD2; cdr3_nt: TGTGCCAGCACCCCGGGACTAGCGGGGGGGGATACGCAGTATTTT; cdr3_aa: CASTPGLAGGDTQYF
clone_size: NA; j_call: TRBJ2-3; cdr3_length: 19; v_call: TRBV4-3; d_call: TRBD2; cdr3_nt: TGCGCCAGCAGCCCCGGGACTAGCGGGGGGGCGCCGAGGACAGATACGCAGTATTTT; cdr3_aa: CASSPGTSGGAPRTDTQYF
clone_size: NA; j_call: TRBJ1-5; cdr3_length: 16; v_call: TRBV18; d_call: NA; cdr3_nt: TGTGCCAGCTCACTAAAGCGGGATTCTAGCAATCAGCCCCAGCATTTT; cdr3_aa: CASSLKRDSSNQPQHF
clone_size: NA; j_call: TRBJ2-7; cdr3_length: 15; v_call: TRBV6-1; d_call: NA; cdr3_nt: TGTGCCAGCAGTGAAAGTGTAGGGGGTGTACTCGAGCAGTACTTC; cdr3_aa: CASSESVGGVLEQYF
clone_size: NA; j_call: TRBJ1-5; cdr3_length: 13; v_call: TRBV19; d_call: NA; cdr3_nt: TGTGCCAGTAGTATCAGTATCCCACAGCCCCAGCATTTT; cdr3_aa: CASSISIPQPQHF
clone_size: NA; j_call: TRBJ2-1; cdr3_length: 14; v_call: TRBV6-6; d_call: NA; cdr3_nt: TGTGCCAGCAGTTACTCCGGGACAATAGATGAGCAGTTCTTC; cdr3_aa: CASSYSGTIDEQFF
clone_size: NA; j_call: TRBJ2-2; cdr3_length: 17; v_call: TRBV7-9; d_call: TRBD2; cdr3_nt: TGTGCCAGCAGCCGGGCCCCGGGACTAGCGGACACCGGGGAGCTGTTTTTT; cdr3_aa: CASSRAPGLADTGELFF
clone_size: NA; j_call: TRBJ2-2; cdr3_length: 13; v_call: TRBV30; d_call: NA; cdr3_nt: TGTGCCTGGAGTGTACCAGGTTCCGGGGAGCTGTTTTTT; cdr3_aa: CAWSVPGSGELFF
clone_size: NA; j_call: TRBJ2-1; cdr3_length: 14; v_call: TRBV5-1; d_call: TRBD2; cdr3_nt: TGCGCCAGCAGCTTGGTACTAGCGGGGAATGAGCAGTTCTTC; cdr3_aa: CASSLVLAGNEQFF
clone_size: NA; j_call: TRBJ1-1; cdr3_length: 13; v_call: TRBV19; d_call: NA; cdr3_nt: TGTGCCAGTAGTATAGGCGGTAACACTGAAGCTTTCTTT; cdr3_aa: CASSIGGNTEAFF
clone_size: few; j_call: TRBJ2-7; cdr3_length: 13; v_call: TRBV14; d_call: NA; cdr3_nt: TGTGCCAGCAGCCTAATCAGGGGTTCCGGGCAGTACTTC; cdr3_aa: CASSLIRGSGQYF
clone_size: NA; j_call: TRBJ2-3; cdr3_length: 14; v_call: TRBV9; d_call: NA; cdr3_nt: TGTGCCAGCAGCGTAGAAGGGAGTTCAGATACGCAGTATTTT; cdr3_aa: CASSVEGSSDTQYF
clone_size: few; j_call: TRBJ2-2; cdr3_length: 18; v_call: TRBV5-1; d_call: TRBD1; cdr3_nt: TGCGCCAGCAGCCCTTCCCCCCCCGGGACAGCTAACACCGGGGAGCTGTTTTTT; cdr3_aa: CASSPSPPGTANTGELFF
clone_size: NA; j_call: TRBJ2-7; cdr3_length: 14; v_call: TRBV7-3; d_call: TRBD1; cdr3_nt: TGTGCCAGCAGCTCATCCGGGACAGCCTACGAGCAGTACTTC; cdr3_aa: CASSSSGTAYEQYF